One and the same sample provided the 21 T cell receptor beta chains below, sequenced in a study of blood T cell repertoires in COVID-19. Sequenced by immunoSEQ multiplex PCR; TCRdb stores in-frame clones only, minus some. Seen here are tens of thousands of clones, around 77% observed once, and the top ten hold around 2%. The sample consisted of peripheral blood. The receptors derive from a man aged 65 to 85 with COVID-19, enrolled during active disease.

This clone was seen more than once but under ten times. The chain joins TRBV19 to TRBJ1-1; 8 nucleotides match TRBD1. The CDR3 runs to 16 residues. Germline V CDR1 and CDR2: LNHDA, SQIVND (reference sequence). Trimming took 3 bases from V and 0 from J; bases not matched to a gene: 6. CDR3 residues: CASSIAAGGLNTEAFF. CDR3 coding DNA: TGTGCCAGTAGTATTGCAGCAGGGGGCTTGAACACTGAAGCTTTCTTT.

J is TRBJ1-1 and V is TRBV19, with 9 bases lining up with TRBD1. V trimming: 6 bases; J trimming: 0 bases; junction bases outside the gene matches: 8. The CDR3 totals 16 residues. Germline-derived CDR1 and CDR2 are LNHDA and SQIVND (reference sequence). CDR3 coding DNA: TGTGCCAGTAGATTACGGGACAGGGAGATGAACACTGAAGCTTTCTTT. As protein: CASRLRDREMNTEAFF.

J is TRBJ1-4 and V is TRBV2; 12 bases line up with TRBD1. This CDR3 is built from 15 residues. The V segment lost 9 bases and the J segment 11 bases; nucleotides outside the gene matches: 13. Germline lookup yields CDR1 SNHLY and CDR2 FYNNEI. CDR3 amino acids: CARGTGGPEARKLFF. Here the CDR3 DNA reads TGTGCCAGGGGGACAGGGGGCCCCGAAGCGAGGAAACTGTTTTTT.

CDR3 nucleotide sequence: TGTGCCAGCAGCTTACGGACAGGCTCTGCTGAAGCTTTCTTT. This gives the protein CASSLRTGSAEAFF. The rearrangement joins TRBV7-6 to TRBJ1-1; 7 bases map to TRBD1. The CDR3 sequence is 14 residues long. Germline values: CDR1 SGHVS, CDR2 FNYEAQ. The junction had 6 bases not matched to a gene; V was cut back by 2 bases and J by 6 bases.

The rearrangement uses TRBV3-1 (or the pseudogene TRBV3-2) and TRBJ2-1; 9 bases are shared with TRBD2. The CDR3 loop spans 16 amino acids. V trimming: 4 bases; J trimming: 5 bases; junction bases outside the gene matches: 9. Germline-derived CDR1 and CDR2 are LGHDT and YNNKEL (reference sequence). CDR3 in amino acids: CASSPMTSGINNEQFF. CDR3 DNA sequence: TGTGCCAGCAGCCCTATGACTAGCGGCATTAACAATGAGCAGTTCTTC.

The chain carries TRBV9 and TRBJ2-5, with 7 bases aligning to TRBD2. The germline V gene has CDR1 SGDLS and CDR2 YYNGEE. V was clipped by 4 bases and J by 4 bases; unmatched bases: 19. The CDR3 has 18 amino acids. The CDR3 reads CASSPTSQGAGRGETQYF. Here the CDR3 DNA reads TGTGCCAGCAGCCCGACATCCCAAGGAGCGGGAAGAGGAGAGACCCAGTACTTC.

This rearrangement joins TRBV9 to TRBJ2-5, with 7 nucleotides matching TRBD2. Germline CDR1 SGDLS, CDR2 YYNGEE. This CDR3 spans 15 amino acids. The V segment lost 1 base and the J segment 2 bases; nucleotides outside the gene matches: 5. CDR3 in amino acids: CASSVTAGVQETQYF. DNA of the CDR3: TGTGCCAGCAGCGTAACGGCGGGAGTGCAAGAGACCCAGTACTTC.

CDR3 bases: TGCAGCGCGGCCGGGACAGGGGGCACCGGGGAGCTGTTTTTT. The encoded protein is CSAAGTGGTGELFF. The gene calls are TRBV29-1 and TRBJ2-2; TRBD1 matches at 11 bases. V lost 7 bases and J lost 4; bases outside the gene matches: 5. The CDR3 contains 14 residues. Germline V gene lookup returns CDR1 SQVTM and CDR2 ANQGSEA.

V gene TRBV7-3 combines with J gene TRBJ2-3; D perhaps matches TRBD2 (6 bases). The CDR3 loop spans 17 amino acids. CDR1 is SGHTA and CDR2 is FQGTGA in the germline V gene. The germline V and J ends were trimmed by 5 bases and 3 bases, with 21 bases remaining between them. CDR3 region: CASSHSPAGWSTDTQYF. DNA of the CDR3: TGTGCCAGCAGCCATTCACCCGCGGGGTGGAGTACAGATACGCAGTATTTT.

The chain links TRBV3-1 (or the pseudogene TRBV3-2) to TRBJ2-1; 10 nucleotides line up with TRBD2. Germline assignment: CDR1 LGHDT and CDR2 YNNKEL (reference sequence). Trimming at V came to 1 base and at J to 8 bases, leaving 8 bases not matched to a gene. The CDR3 spans 16 residues. The CDR3 is CASSQGAGGGSHEQFF. Written as DNA, the CDR3 is TGTGCCAGCAGCCAAGGAGCGGGAGGGGGTTCCCATGAGCAGTTCTTC.

The chain links TRBV7-8 to TRBJ2-7, with TRBD2 matching 7 bases. The CDR3 runs 15 residues. The germline V gene encodes CDR1 SGHVS and CDR2 FQNEAQ. V lost 5 bases and J lost 5; bases outside the gene matches: 12. CDR3 sequence (DNA): TGTGCCAGCAGCCGAGGTAGGGGAGGGTCGGACGAGCAGTACTTC. This gives the protein CASSRGRGGSDEQYF.

This clone has a single count. This rearrangement joins TRBV10-3 to TRBJ2-1; 11 positions agree with TRBD2. The CDR3 runs 17 residues. Germline values: CDR1 ENHRY, CDR2 SYGVKD. Germline trimming cut 2 bases from V and 7 bases from J; bases unmatched to any gene: 10. The CDR3 here is CAISEGGSGRAGNEQFF. CDR3 DNA sequence: TGTGCCATCAGTGAGGGGGGTAGCGGGAGGGCCGGGAATGAGCAGTTCTTC.

The chain couples TRBV6-1 to TRBJ1-4; 12 bases agree with TRBD1. The length of the CDR3 is 15 residues. Germline trimming cut 3 bases from V and 7 bases from J; bases unmatched to any gene: 3. In germline, CDR1 is MNHNS, CDR2 SASEGT. The chain's CDR3 is CASSDRDRGREKLFF. The DNA of the CDR3 is TGTGCCAGCAGTGATCGGGACAGGGGGCGTGAAAAACTGTTTTTT.

The CDR3 here is CASSVGGAGGDTQYF. The CDR3 region has the DNA TGTGCCAGCAGCGTAGGTGGAGCGGGAGGAGATACGCAGTATTTT. V gene TRBV9 combines with J gene TRBJ2-3; 9 bases agree with TRBD2. The CDR3 contains 15 residues. The V and J ends lost 0 bases and 5 bases, in that order; junction bases with no gene match: 4. Germline loops: CDR1 SGDLS, CDR2 YYNGEE. Together with reference TRBV9 and TRBJ2-3, the CDR3 gives the full variable domain: DSGVTQTPKHLITATGQRVTLRCSPRSGDLSVYWYQQSLDQGLQFLIQYYNGEERAKGNILERFSAQQFPDLHSELNLSSLELGDSALYFCASSVGGAGGDTQYFGPGTRLTVL.

The chain is built from TRBV29-1 and TRBJ1-2; 8 bases match TRBD1. The CDR3 loop spans 12 amino acids. Unmatched junction bases numbered 5, after V lost 5 bases and J lost 6 bases. Germline CDR1 and CDR2: SQVTM and ANQGSEA. The CDR3 DNA is TGCAGCGTTACGAGACAGGGGAATGGCTACACCTTC. Translation: CSVTRQGNGYTF.

The chain recombines TRBV19 with TRBJ2-7; no definite D call. The CDR3 consists of 15 residues. The germline CDR1 and CDR2 sequences are LNHDA and SQIVND (reference sequence). Trimming removed 5 bases from V and 6 bases from J, with 20 bases in between. CDR3 residues: CASSPSPQRLLEQYF. The CDR3 region has the DNA TGTGCCAGTAGTCCCTCCCCCCAGAGACTGCTCGAGCAGTACTTC.

This sequence joins TRBV2 and TRBJ2-7, with a tentative D call TRBD2 (5 bases). The CDR3 consists of 17 residues. V lost 6 bases to trimming and J lost 0 bases, with 21 bases between them. Germline V gene data show CDR1 as SNHLY and CDR2 as FYNNEI. In DNA, the CDR3 is TGTGCCAGCAGGGGAGTGACCTACCGACTGAGCTCCTACGAGCAGTACTTC. This sequence encodes CASRGVTYRLSSYEQYF.

This clone was picked up a small number of times. Other nucleotide sequences in the sample specify the same CDR3. J is TRBJ1-5 and V is TRBV18; 8 bases are a match to TRBD1. The junction had 0 bases not matched to a gene; V was cut back by 3 bases and J by 2 bases. CDR1 and CDR2 from the germline V gene are KGHSH and LQKENI. There are 14 residues in the CDR3. CDR3 in amino acids: CASSPGQGNQPQHF. In DNA, the CDR3 is TGTGCCAGCTCACCGGGACAGGGCAATCAGCCCCAGCATTTT.

This sequence joins TRBV6-1 and TRBJ1-2; D call uncertain. CDR1 is MNHNS and CDR2 is SASEGT in the germline V gene. The germline V and J ends were trimmed by 0 bases and 6 bases, with 8 bases remaining between them. The CDR3 length is 13 residues. CDR3 residues: CASSEAGGNGYTF. The CDR3 DNA is TGTGCCAGCAGTGAAGCAGGAGGGAATGGCTACACCTTC.

This clone turned up a few times. The CDR3: CASSPWWGQGGTEAFF. The CDR3 coding sequence is TGCGCCAGCAGCCCGTGGTGGGGACAGGGGGGCACTGAAGCTTTCTTT. The chain combines TRBV4-3 with TRBJ1-1; 11 bases fit TRBD1. CDR3 length equals 16 residues. CDR1 and CDR2 from the germline V gene are LGHNA and YSLEER. V dropped 4 bases and J dropped 4; count of bases not matched to a gene: 8.

J is TRBJ1-4 and V is TRBV7-9, with D possibly TRBD1 on 5 matching bases. Germline V gives CDR1 SEHNR, CDR2 FQNEAQ (reference sequence). With 4 bases removed from V and 5 bases from J, the gap between germline ends came to 17 bases. CDR3 length: 16 residues. This chain's CDR3 is CASSSVNPGRNEKLFF. The CDR3 DNA reads TGTGCCAGCAGCTCAGTGAACCCAGGGAGGAATGAAAAACTGTTTTTT.